Described below is a single T cell receptor (beta chain) sequence and its context. This record comes from a study of blood T cell repertoires in COVID-19. Study-wide context: Both acute and convalescent COVID-19 samples were obtained from the United States, Italy and Spain. T cells, B-cell-depleted T cells, or PBMCs provided the cDNA or gDNA that served as material.

This CDR3 contains 17 residues. The ends lost 4 bases at V and 2 bases at J; junction bases unmatched: 13. Germline loops: CDR1 GTSNPN, CDR2 SVGIG (reference sequence). In the source study's methods: Amplifying reference gene primers gave estimates of nucleated cell counts. Assay used: immunoSEQ multiplex PCR; TCRdb lists only in-frame clones, some missing. From that table come the V and J calls and clone size; the DNA was used to work out D and trimming. This table has under 130,000 clones, 80% to 85% appearing once. The sequencing input was peripheral blood. This receptor was taken from an elderly woman with acute or convalescent COVID-19. The gene calls are TRBV30 and TRBJ2-3; 9 positions match TRBD2. CDR3 region: CAWTEMGGRAVTDTQYF. The CDR3, as DNA: TGTGCCTGGACCGAGATGGGCGGGAGGGCCGTCACAGATACGCAGTATTTT.